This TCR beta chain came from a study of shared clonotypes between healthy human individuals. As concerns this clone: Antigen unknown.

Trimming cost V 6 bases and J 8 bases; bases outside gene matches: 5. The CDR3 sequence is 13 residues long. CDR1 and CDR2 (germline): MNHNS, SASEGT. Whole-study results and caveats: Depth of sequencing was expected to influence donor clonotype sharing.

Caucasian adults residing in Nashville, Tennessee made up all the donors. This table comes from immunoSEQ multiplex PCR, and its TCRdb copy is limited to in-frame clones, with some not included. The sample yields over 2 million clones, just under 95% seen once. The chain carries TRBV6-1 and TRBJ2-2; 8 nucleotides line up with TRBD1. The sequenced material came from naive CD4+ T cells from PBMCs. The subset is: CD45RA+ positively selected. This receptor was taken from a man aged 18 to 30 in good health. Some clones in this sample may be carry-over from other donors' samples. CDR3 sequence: CASSSTGEGELFF. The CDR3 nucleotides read TGTGCCAGCAGCTCGACAGGGGAAGGGGAGCTGTTTTTT.